This record covers a single T cell receptor beta chain. Its target is not known. Per the germline V gene, CDR1 is GTSNPN and CDR2 is SVGIG (reference sequence). This CDR3 has 15 amino acids. This entry belongs to a study of cytomegalovirus exposure and HLA in healthy donors. Turning to the study itself: An analysis done earlier identified roughly 120 million unique TCR beta sequences from 200 million or so T cells. Assignment to the Caucasian-associated ancestry cluster applied to 75% to 85% of the approximately 360 genotyped donors. General study results and limits: A further, later analysis showed that HLA-associated TCR beta chains (compared with equally common others) were more clonally expanded. Fewer N-insertions (relative to the roughly 660-donor mean) were reportedly seen in an Asian-associated ancestry cluster in a later analysis.

In the PCR, 60 Vbeta and 13 Jbeta primers were used. The assay was immunoSEQ multiplex PCR, and TCRdb's table has in-frame clones only and misses some. The sample contains roughly 140,000 clones, approximately 82% of which appear only once. The sample taken for sequencing was PBMCs. The clonotype comes from a woman aged 55 to 70 in good health and CMV-seropositive. The chain employs TRBV30 and TRBJ2-5; a possible D gene is TRBD2 (5 bases). The better agreement between TRBJ2-7 and the DNA end casts doubt on the J call. CDR3 loop: CAWRVRFPGTYEQYF. The CDR3 DNA is TGTGCCTGGAGAGTAAGGTTTCCGGGAACCTACGAGCAGTACTTC.